The 23 T cell receptor beta chains presented below share a single source sample, sequenced in a study of cytomegalovirus exposure and HLA in healthy donors. Assay: immunoSEQ multiplex PCR; the TCRdb copy retains only in-frame clones and omits some. The sample lists 90,000 to 100,000 clones; 87% were seen once. The sequenced sample consisted of PBMCs. All receptors derive from a woman aged 25 to 45 in good health and CMV-seronegative.

The gene calls are TRBV18 and TRBJ1-2; 8 positions agree with TRBD1. CDR3 length equals 16 residues. The germline CDR1 and CDR2 sequences are KGHSH and LQKENI. The V segment lost 8 bases and the J segment 8 bases; nucleotides outside the gene matches: 19. This chain's CDR3 is CASHTPGGTRIGGYTF. The CDR3 DNA reads as TGTGCCAGCCACACACCAGGGGGCACGAGAATTGGAGGCTACACCTTC.

This chain uses TRBV5-1 with TRBJ1-4; 9 bases fit TRBD1. The CDR3 runs to 14 residues. Unmatched junction bases numbered 3, after V lost 4 bases and J lost 5 bases. Germline V lookup: CDR1 SGHRS, CDR2 YFSETQ. In DNA, the CDR3 is TGCGCCAGCAGCCCTGGACAGGGGAATGAAAAACTGTTTTTT. Its translation: CASSPGQGNEKLFF.

This clone was observed a few times. The V and J genes are TRBV5-4 and TRBJ1-6; tentative D call: TRBD1 (5 bases). V lost 4 bases, J lost 4 bases, and 12 bases lay in between. This CDR3 comprises 15 residues. Germline V gives CDR1 SGHNT, CDR2 YYREEE (reference sequence). The CDR3 sequence: CASSPSRQYNSPLHF. Here the CDR3 DNA reads TGTGCCAGCAGCCCGTCTAGACAGTATAATTCACCCCTCCACTTT.

V usage is TRBV27 and J usage is TRBJ1-2, with D possibly being TRBD1 (6 bases). The CDR3 contains 13 residues. Germline V gene data show CDR1 as MNHEY and CDR2 as SMNVEV (reference sequence). The V gene lost 2 bases and the J gene lost 6 bases, with 10 bases spanning the gap. Written as DNA, the CDR3 is TGTGCCAGCAGTTTAGGGGGCAAAAATGGCTACACCTTC. It is translated as CASSLGGKNGYTF.

This clone came up a few times. V usage is TRBV9 and J usage is TRBJ1-1, with 9 bases identical to TRBD1. The CDR3 loop spans 14 amino acids. V trimming: 1 base; J trimming: 6 bases; junction bases outside the gene matches: 4. Germline V gene data show CDR1 as SGDLS and CDR2 as YYNGEE. The CDR3 DNA reads TGTGCCAGCAGCGTACTCGGGACAGGGTCTGAAGCTTTCTTT. Residues: CASSVLGTGSEAFF.

The gene calls are TRBV11-2 and TRBJ2-7; D is uncertain. This CDR3 has 17 residues. CDR1 and CDR2 from the germline V gene are SGHAT and FQNNGV. Trimming removed 5 bases from V and 0 bases from J, with 20 bases in between. The CDR3 coding sequence is TGTGCCAGCAGCCCCTCTTCTATAGAATTCTACTCCTACGAGCAGTACTTC. It encodes CASSPSSIEFYSYEQYF.

The genes are TRBV5-6 and TRBJ1-2; possible D gene TRBD1, 5 bases. Germline CDR1 reads SGHDT; CDR2 reads YYEEEE. V was clipped by 4 bases and J by 4 bases, with 17 bases between them. The CDR3 is made up of 15 amino acids. CDR3: CASSLRPGALYGYTF. CDR3 in DNA: TGTGCCAGCAGCCTCCGGCCTGGGGCTCTCTATGGCTACACCTTC.

The chain recombines TRBV10-2 with TRBJ2-3; 8 bases map to TRBD2. This CDR3 has 15 amino acids. The J segment lost 2 bases and the V segment lost 2 bases, leaving 3 bases of the junction unmatched. Germline values: CDR1 WSHSY, CDR2 SAAADI. This CDR3 reads CASSEAGGYTDTQYF. DNA of the CDR3: TGCGCCAGCAGTGAGGCGGGGGGCTACACAGATACGCAGTATTTT.

This sequence joins TRBV2 and TRBJ2-3; D gene unclear. This CDR3 contains 11 residues. Germline CDR1 and CDR2: SNHLY and FYNNEI. Trimming stripped 7 bases from V and 0 bases from J, with 2 bases between. CDR3 protein: CASTSTDTQYF. In DNA, the CDR3 is TGTGCCAGCACTAGCACAGATACGCAGTATTTT.

The V gene is TRBV28, the J gene TRBJ1-3; 8 nucleotides agree with TRBD1. Germline V CDR1 and CDR2: MDHEN, SYDVKM. This CDR3 is built from 16 residues. V was pared by 5 bases and J by 0 bases, with 6 bases of the junction left unmatched. The CDR3, as DNA: TGTGCCAGCAGTCTATCCGGGACAGGCTCTGGAAACACCATATATTTT. Protein sequence: CASSLSGTGSGNTIYF. Together with reference TRBV28 and TRBJ1-3, the CDR3 gives the full variable domain: DVKVTQSSRYLVKRTGEKVFLECVQDMDHENMFWYRQDPGLGLRLIYFSYDVKMKEKGDIPEGYSVSREKKERFSLILESASTNQTSMYLCASSLSGTGSGNTIYFGEGSWLTVV.

The rearrangement uses TRBV9 and TRBJ1-6; D unclear. The CDR3 sequence is 14 residues long. Between the trimmed V and J ends, which lost 0 bases and 6 bases, there was a span of 7 bases. The germline V gene encodes CDR1 SGDLS and CDR2 YYNGEE. The CDR3 sequence: CASSVAGSNSPLHF. DNA for the CDR3: TGTGCCAGCAGCGTAGCGGGGTCTAATTCACCCCTCCACTTT.

V usage is TRBV6-4 and J usage is TRBJ2-1; 11 nucleotides line up with TRBD2. Per the germline V gene, CDR1 is MRHNA and CDR2 is SNTAGT. The CDR3 totals 15 residues. V dropped 3 bases and J dropped 9; count of bases not matched to a gene: 7. CDR3 residues: CASSELAGAVGEQFF. DNA of the CDR3: TGTGCCAGCAGTGAACTAGCGGGAGCGGTCGGTGAGCAGTTCTTC.

The sample holds one count of this clone. The genes are TRBV5-1 and TRBJ1-2; D unresolved. Germline V CDR1 and CDR2: SGHRS, YFSETQ. The CDR3 spans 13 residues. Between the trimmed V and J ends, which lost 4 bases and 0 bases, there was a span of 7 bases. The CDR3 sequence is CASSPGANYGYTF. DNA of the CDR3: TGCGCCAGCAGCCCGGGAGCTAACTATGGCTACACCTTC.

The chain links TRBV7-2 to TRBJ1-5, with D maybe TRBD1 (5 bases). Germline CDR1 SGHTA, CDR2 FQGNSA. The CDR3 is 13 amino acids. V lost 5 bases and J 6 bases, leaving 11 bases between the germline ends. CDR3 nucleotide sequence: TGTGCCAGCAGCCTTCATCAGGGTCAGCCCCAGCATTTT. Translating gives CASSLHQGQPQHF.

This clone turned up a few times. This sample also contains other DNA sequences that code for the same CDR3. This sequence joins TRBV18 and TRBJ2-7; 8 bases match TRBD1. The germline CDR1 and CDR2 sequences are KGHSH and LQKENI. The CDR3 spans 14 residues. With 2 bases clipped from V and 3 bases from J, the junction kept 3 bases outside the gene matches. The DNA for the CDR3 is TGTGCCAGCTCACCATTGGGACAGGACTACGAGCAGTACTTC. This codes for CASSPLGQDYEQYF.

The chain has TRBV9 and TRBJ2-1; 7 bases align to TRBD1. The length of the CDR3 is 17 residues. The junction had 11 bases not matched to a gene; V was cut back by 0 bases and J by 5 bases. Germline V gives CDR1 SGDLS, CDR2 YYNGEE. CDR3 residues: CASSVDSSTGTHNEQFF. The CDR3 nucleotides read TGTGCCAGCAGCGTAGACAGCTCGACAGGGACCCACAATGAGCAGTTCTTC.

V is TRBV18 and J is TRBJ1-3, with a weak D call TRBD1 (5 bases). In germline, CDR1 is KGHSH, CDR2 LQKENI. Trimming removed 1 base from V and 13 bases from J, with 17 bases in between. This CDR3 is 14 amino acids long. CDR3 amino acids: CASSPLSRGELIYF. In nucleotides, the CDR3 is TGTGCCAGCTCACCACTAAGTCGGGGGGAACTTATATATTTT. The whole variable domain, filled in from reference TRBV18 and TRBJ1-3, reads NAGVMQNPRHLVRRRGQEARLRCSPMKGHSHVYWYRQLPEEGLKFMVYLQKENIIDESGMPKERFSAEFPKEGPSILRIQQVVRGDSAAYFCASSPLSRGELIYFGEGSWLTVV.

The J gene is TRBJ2-1, the V gene TRBV19; TRBD2 might be the D (6 bases). Germline lookup yields CDR1 LNHDA and CDR2 SQIVND (reference sequence). V lost 4 bases to trimming and J lost 8 bases, with 12 bases between them. The CDR3 has 13 amino acids. DNA for the CDR3: TGTGCCAGTAGTACGGACTATCGGGATGAGCAGTTCTTC. Residues: CASSTDYRDEQFF. The variable domain in full, completed from reference TRBV19 and TRBJ2-1, reads DGGITQSPKYLFRKEGQNVTLSCEQNLNHDAMYWYRQDPGQGLRLIYYSQIVNDFQKGDIAEGYSVSREKKESFPLTVTSAQKNPTAFYLCASSTDYRDEQFFGPGTRLTVL.

The V and J genes are TRBV18 and TRBJ1-2; D gene ambiguous. Trimming took 5 bases from V and 0 from J, leaving 7 bases between them. There are 13 residues in the CDR3. Germline V gives CDR1 KGHSH, CDR2 LQKENI. In DNA, the CDR3 is TGTGCCAGCTCAGAGGGAACTAACTATGGCTACACCTTC. Translation gives CASSEGTNYGYTF.

This sequence joins TRBV18 and TRBJ2-5, with D maybe TRBD1 (6 bases). The germline V gene has CDR1 KGHSH and CDR2 LQKENI. The CDR3 has 13 amino acids. Trimming stripped 1 base from V and 8 bases from J, with 11 bases between. The CDR3 spells CASSPRQQGTQYF. Written as DNA, the CDR3 is TGTGCCAGCTCACCACGCCAACAGGGCACCCAGTACTTC.

In this sample, this clone turned up once. The chain is built from TRBV10-3 and TRBJ2-1; 10 positions agree with TRBD2. The V gene's germline CDR1 is ENHRY and CDR2 SYGVKD. V lost 6 bases, J lost 4 bases, and 3 bases stayed unmatched. The CDR3 totals 14 residues. This CDR3 is CAIRTSGSYNEQFF. In nucleotides, the CDR3 is TGTGCCATCAGGACTAGCGGGTCTTACAATGAGCAGTTCTTC.

Here the CDR3 reads CASRTGEGNTIYF. Written as DNA, the CDR3 is TGTGCCAGCAGGACAGGGGAAGGAAACACCATATATTTT. This rearrangement joins TRBV2 to TRBJ1-3, with 8 bases fitting TRBD1. The CDR3 spans 13 residues. The J segment lost 4 bases and the V segment lost 6 bases, leaving 2 bases of the junction unmatched. From germline, CDR1 is SNHLY and CDR2 FYNNEI. Full variable domain (missing parts from reference TRBV2 and TRBJ1-3): EPEVTQTPSHQVTQMGQEVILRCVPISNHLYFYWYRQILGQKVEFLVSFYNNEISEKSEIFDDQFSVERPDGSNFTLKIRSTKLEDSAMYFCASRTGEGNTIYFGEGSWLTVV.

The V call is TRBV28, the J call TRBJ1-2; D is uncertain. The CDR3 contains 14 residues. CDR1 is MDHEN and CDR2 is SYDVKM in the germline V gene. Trimming pared 7 bases from V and 1 base from J, leaving 13 bases between. The CDR3 coding sequence is TGTGCCAGCACCCCCTCCGAGGATAACTATGGCTACACCTTC. Translation gives CASTPSEDNYGYTF.